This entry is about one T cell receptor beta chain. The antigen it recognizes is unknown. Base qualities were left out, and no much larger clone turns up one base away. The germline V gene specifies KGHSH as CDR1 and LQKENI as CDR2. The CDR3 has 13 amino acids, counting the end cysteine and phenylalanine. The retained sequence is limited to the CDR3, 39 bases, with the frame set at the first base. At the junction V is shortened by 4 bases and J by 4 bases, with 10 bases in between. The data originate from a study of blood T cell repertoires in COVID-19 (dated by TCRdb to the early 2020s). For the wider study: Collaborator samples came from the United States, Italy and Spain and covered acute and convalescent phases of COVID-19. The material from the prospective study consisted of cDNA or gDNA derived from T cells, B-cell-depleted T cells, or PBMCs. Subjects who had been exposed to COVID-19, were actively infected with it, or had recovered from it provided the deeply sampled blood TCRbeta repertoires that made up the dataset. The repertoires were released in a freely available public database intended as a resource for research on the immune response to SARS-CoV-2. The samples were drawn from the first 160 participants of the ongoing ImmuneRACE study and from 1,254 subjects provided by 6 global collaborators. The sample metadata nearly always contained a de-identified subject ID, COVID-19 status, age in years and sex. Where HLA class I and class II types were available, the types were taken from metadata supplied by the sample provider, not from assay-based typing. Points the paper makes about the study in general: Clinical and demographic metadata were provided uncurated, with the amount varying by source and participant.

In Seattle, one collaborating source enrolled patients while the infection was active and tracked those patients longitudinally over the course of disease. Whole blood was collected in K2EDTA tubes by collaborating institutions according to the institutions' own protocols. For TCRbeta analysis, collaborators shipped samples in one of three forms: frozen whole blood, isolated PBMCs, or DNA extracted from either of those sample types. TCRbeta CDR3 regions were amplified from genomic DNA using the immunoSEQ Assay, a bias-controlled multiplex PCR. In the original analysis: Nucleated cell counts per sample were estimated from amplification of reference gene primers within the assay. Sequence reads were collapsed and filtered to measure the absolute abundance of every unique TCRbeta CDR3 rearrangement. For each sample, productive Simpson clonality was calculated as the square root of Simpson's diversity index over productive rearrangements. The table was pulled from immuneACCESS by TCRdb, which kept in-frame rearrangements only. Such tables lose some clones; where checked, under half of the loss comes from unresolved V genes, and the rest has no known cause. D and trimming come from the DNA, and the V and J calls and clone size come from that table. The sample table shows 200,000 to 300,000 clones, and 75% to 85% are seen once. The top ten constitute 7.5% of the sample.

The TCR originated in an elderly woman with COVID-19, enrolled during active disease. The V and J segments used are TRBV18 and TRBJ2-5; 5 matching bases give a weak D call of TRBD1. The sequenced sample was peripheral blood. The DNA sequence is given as TGTGCCAGCTCACGGGCGCAGGGAGAGACCCAGTACTTC. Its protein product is CASSRAQGETQYF. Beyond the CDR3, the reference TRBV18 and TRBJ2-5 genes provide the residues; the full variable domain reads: NAGVMQNPRHLVRRRGQEARLRCSPMKGHSHVYWYRQLPEEGLKFMVYLQKENIIDESGMPKERFSAEFPKEGPSILRIQQVVRGDSAAYFCASSRAQGETQYFGPGTRLLVL.